This T cell receptor (beta chain) was recovered during a study of blood T cell repertoires in COVID-19. Across the whole study: The origin of the acute and convalescent COVID-19 samples was the United States, Italy and Spain.

The method was immunoSEQ multiplex PCR; TCRdb's version includes in-frame clones alone and lacks a portion of them. The sample lists some 110,000 clones, about 90% occurring once. V lost 3 bases, J lost 3 bases, and 12 bases lay in between. The CDR3 consists of 15 residues. CDR1 is MDHEN, CDR2 SYDVKM, per germline. The sample comprised peripheral blood. This receptor was identified in a man in his 70s who had recovered from COVID-19. The chain combines TRBV28 with TRBJ1-5; D possibly corresponds to TRBD1 (5 bases). This chain's CDR3 is CASSFLGGDNQPQHF. The DNA of the CDR3 is TGTGCCAGCAGTTTTTTGGGAGGGGACAATCAGCCCCAGCATTTT.